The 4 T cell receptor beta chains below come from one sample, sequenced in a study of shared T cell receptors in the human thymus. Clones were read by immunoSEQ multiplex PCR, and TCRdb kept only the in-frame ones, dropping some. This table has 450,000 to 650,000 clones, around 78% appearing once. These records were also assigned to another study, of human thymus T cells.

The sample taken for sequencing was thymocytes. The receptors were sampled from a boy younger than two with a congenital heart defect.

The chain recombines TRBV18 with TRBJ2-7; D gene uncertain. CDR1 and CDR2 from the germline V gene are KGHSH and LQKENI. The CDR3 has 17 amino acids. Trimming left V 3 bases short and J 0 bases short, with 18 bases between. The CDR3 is CASSPPRGTLSSYEQYF. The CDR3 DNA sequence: TGTGCCAGCTCACCCCCCCGCGGTACCTTGAGCTCCTACGAGCAGTACTTC.

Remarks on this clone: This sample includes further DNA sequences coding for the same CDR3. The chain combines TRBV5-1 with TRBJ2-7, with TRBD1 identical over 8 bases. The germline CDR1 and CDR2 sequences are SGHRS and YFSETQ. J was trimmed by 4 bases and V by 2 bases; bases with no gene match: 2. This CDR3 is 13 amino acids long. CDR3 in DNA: TGCGCCAGCAGCTTACAGGGGGGATACGAGCAGTACTTC. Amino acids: CASSLQGGYEQYF.

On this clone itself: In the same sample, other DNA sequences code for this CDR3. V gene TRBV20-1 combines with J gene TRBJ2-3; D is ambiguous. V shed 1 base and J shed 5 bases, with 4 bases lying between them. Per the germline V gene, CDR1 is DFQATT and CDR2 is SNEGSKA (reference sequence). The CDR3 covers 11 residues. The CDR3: CSARGGDTQYF. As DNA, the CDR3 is TGCAGTGCTAGAGGAGGAGATACGCAGTATTTT.

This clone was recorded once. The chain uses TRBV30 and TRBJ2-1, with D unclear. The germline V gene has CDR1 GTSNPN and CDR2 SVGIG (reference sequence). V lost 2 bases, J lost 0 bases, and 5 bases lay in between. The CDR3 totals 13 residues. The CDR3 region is CAWSNSSYNEQFF. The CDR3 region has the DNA TGTGCCTGGAGTAATAGCTCCTACAATGAGCAGTTCTTC.